This is a list of T cell receptor beta chains from one sample in a study of blood T cell repertoires in COVID-19. Using immunoSEQ multiplex PCR, the repertoire was profiled, and TCRdb retains in-frame clones only, with some absent. The sample consists of 95,000 to 150,000 clones, around 90% of them appearing once. The sequencing sample was made of peripheral blood. The receptors originated from a woman between 50 and 59 years old with active or convalescent COVID-19. Both conserved end residues are trimmed from each CDR3.

ASSNTRVGPNEQF,TRBV6-2/TRBV6-3
ASSLASGRGDEQF,TRBV13
ASSPVLADTQY,TRBV18
ASSQGGPGQGLSPLH,TRBV4-1
ASSLMTGKVYGYT,TRBV7-2
ASSYRSGRNLVDTQY,TRBV6-2/TRBV6-3
ASSGGQTSNTEAF,TRBV5-1
ASNPGQGNYGYT,TRBV7-9
ASSSQDGLYEKLF,TRBV9
ASSRGGRAGETQY,TRBV9
ASSQTWEGTEAF,TRBV25-1
ASSYGDSETQY,TRBV6-5
ASSLGTPLPHEQF,TRBV3-1/TRBV3-2
ASSGSGTGGGSDTQY,TRBV9
ASSYREGYGYT,TRBV28
ASSIAGTNTDTQY,TRBV11-2
SVVGPRYGYT,TRBV29-1
ASSPRTSGSYEQY,TRBV28
ASSWGTTPKEQY,TRBV5-6
SVVTDMNTEAF,TRBV29-1
ASSIWANRDEKLF,TRBV19
ATSDYGLTDTQY,TRBV24-1
ASSFPSNQPQH,TRBV28
ASSLRGWGQSYNSPLH,TRBV7-3
ASSPWTGSLSGNTIY,TRBV5-4
ASRTGQGPYNEQF,TRBV2
ASSLGSDYGYT,TRBV7-8
ASSLDRRQGEFTDTQY,TRBV11-2
ASSPGTGELF,TRBV6-6
ASSYPSGQETQY,TRBV6-6
AISELRVTSYEQY,TRBV10-3
ASNRGIFNEKLF,TRBV6-4
ATSWGGAAYNEQF,TRBV15
ASSLRLAGNTGELF,TRBV27
ASSPSRSTDTQY,TRBV18
AISESELGQPQH,TRBV10-3
ASSSGFYSYNEQF,TRBV28
ASSSEWTGRRF,TRBV11-3
AISDPGQGVHEQY,TRBV10-3
ASSDRDRVGTEAF,TRBV18
ASSATTGSWDEAF,TRBV5-8
ASSPAEGQTNEQF,TRBV28
ASSRPGYYGYT,TRBV25-1
ASSLRGQSTDTQY,TRBV11-1
ASRPPGSNQPQH,TRBV28
ATSRTPGQGDYGYT,TRBV15
ASSLGTGGRDTQY,TRBV27
ASSDPGAKNIQY,TRBV6-1
ASTGGRDGEQF,TRBV5-1
ASLGWNTGELF,TRBV28
ASSEGQFFSSYNSPLH,TRBV2
ASRVLIRERETKVRRNTEAF,TRBV28
ATKRTGPSEQY,TRBV6-6
ASSQDSNGNQPQH,TRBV6-6